This TCR beta chain was identified during a study of human T cells and chemical hapten exposure. Time point here: patch test 1, 2 weeks after DPC sensitization. Treatment noted: therapeutic diphenylcyclopropenone sensitization with weekly scalp DPC. Only after blood had been drawn was each patch test applied. Per the germline V gene, CDR1 is SQVTM and CDR2 is ANQGSEA. Trimming removed 2 bases at V and 4 bases at J, with 3 bases between. The CDR3 spans 11 residues. The library gave individual cDNA molecules unique molecular identifiers. Under the authors' procedure: Sample TCR counts, which ranged from 23,224 to 690,600, had a median of approximately 95,000. MiXCR, run by TCRdb on the RACE reads, gives a single entry per CDR3 protein. The V and J calls and clone size come from TCRdb's table, not from the authors' own analysis. The data show some 400,000 distinct CDR3 sequences, about 4.4% seen once. This clonotype was seen ten or more times.

The TCR originated in a woman in her 50s with alopecia areata. Some clones in this sample may be carry-over from other donors' samples. The sample in question was whole blood, obtained in connection with sensitization to the hapten diphenylcyclopropenone (DPC). The V call is TRBV29-1, the J call TRBJ2-1; unclear D gene. This chain's CDR3 is CSVEKYNEQFF. The CDR3 DNA is TGCAGCGTTGAAAAATACAATGAGCAGTTCTTC.